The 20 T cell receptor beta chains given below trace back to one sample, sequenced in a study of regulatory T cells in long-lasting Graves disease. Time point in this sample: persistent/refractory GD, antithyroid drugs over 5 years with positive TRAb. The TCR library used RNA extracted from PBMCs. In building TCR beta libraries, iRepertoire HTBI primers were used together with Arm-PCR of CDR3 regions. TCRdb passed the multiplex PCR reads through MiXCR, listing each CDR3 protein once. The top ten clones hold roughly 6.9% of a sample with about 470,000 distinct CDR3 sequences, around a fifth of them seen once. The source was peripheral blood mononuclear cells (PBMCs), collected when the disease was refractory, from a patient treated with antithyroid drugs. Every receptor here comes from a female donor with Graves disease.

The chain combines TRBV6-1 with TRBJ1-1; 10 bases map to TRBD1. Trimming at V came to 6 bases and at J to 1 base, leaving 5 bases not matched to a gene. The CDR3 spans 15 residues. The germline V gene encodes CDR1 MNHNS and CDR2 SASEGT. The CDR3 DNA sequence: TGTGCCAGCAGGAGAGGGACAGGGGAGAACACTGAAGCTTTCTTT. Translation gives CASRRGTGENTEAFF.

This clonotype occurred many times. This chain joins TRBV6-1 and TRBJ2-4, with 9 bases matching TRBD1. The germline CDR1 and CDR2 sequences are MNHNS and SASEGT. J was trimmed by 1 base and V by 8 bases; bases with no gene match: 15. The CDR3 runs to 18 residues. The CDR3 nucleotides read TGTGCCAGCTCCCACAGGGGGCGACGACTTCTGGCCAAAAACATTCAGTACTTC. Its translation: CASSHRGRRLLAKNIQYF.

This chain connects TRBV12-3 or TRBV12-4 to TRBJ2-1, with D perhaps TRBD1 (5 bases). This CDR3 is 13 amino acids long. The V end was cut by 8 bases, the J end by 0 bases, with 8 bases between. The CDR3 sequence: CASEGDSYNEQFF. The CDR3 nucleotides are TGTGCCAGCGAAGGGGACTCCTACAATGAGCAGTTCTTC.

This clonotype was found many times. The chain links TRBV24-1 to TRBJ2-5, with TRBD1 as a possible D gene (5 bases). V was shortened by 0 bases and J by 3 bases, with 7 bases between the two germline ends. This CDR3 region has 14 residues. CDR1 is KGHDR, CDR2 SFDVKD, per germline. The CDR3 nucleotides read TGTGCCACCAGTGATTTGGGGGCCGAAGAGACCCAGTACTTC. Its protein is CATSDLGAEETQYF.

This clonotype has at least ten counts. CDR3 loop: CASSLVSLSDEQYF. The CDR3 region has the DNA TGCGCCAGCAGCTTGGTATCATTGAGCGACGAGCAGTACTTC. The chain recombines TRBV5-1 with TRBJ2-7; D call uncertain. Germline loops: CDR1 SGHRS, CDR2 YFSETQ. This CDR3 region has 14 residues. Trimming took 0 bases from V and 5 from J, leaving 12 bases between them.

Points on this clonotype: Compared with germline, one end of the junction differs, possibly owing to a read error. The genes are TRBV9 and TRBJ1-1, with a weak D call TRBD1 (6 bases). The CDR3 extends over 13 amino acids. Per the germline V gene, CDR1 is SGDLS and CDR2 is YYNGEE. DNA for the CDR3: TGTGCCGGCAGCGTAGGGGGGCACACTGAAGCTTTCTTT. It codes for CAGSVGGHTEAFF.

The CDR3 bases are TGCGCCAGCAGCCCCGACAGGGGGCTAGGCTACGAGCAGTACTTC. This sequence encodes CASSPDRGLGYEQYF. This sequence joins TRBV5-1 and TRBJ2-7; 10 bases match TRBD1. Looked up from germline, CDR1 is SGHRS and CDR2 is YFSETQ. CDR3 length equals 15 residues. V shed 4 bases, J shed 3 bases, and the junction held 7 bases outside the gene matches. Supplemented by reference TRBV5-1 and TRBJ2-7, the full variable domain reads KAGVTQTPRYLIKTRGQQVTLSCSPISGHRSVSWYQQTPGQGLQFLFEYFSETQRNKGNFPGRFSGRQFSNSRSEMNVSTLELGDSALYLCASSPDRGLGYEQYFGPGTRLTVT.

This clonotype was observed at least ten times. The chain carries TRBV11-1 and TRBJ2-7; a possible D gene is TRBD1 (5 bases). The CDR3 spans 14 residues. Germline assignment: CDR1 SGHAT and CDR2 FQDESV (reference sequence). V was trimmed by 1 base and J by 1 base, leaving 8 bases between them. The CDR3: CASSLVGESYEQYF. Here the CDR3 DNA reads TGTGCCAGCAGCTTAGTAGGGGAATCCTACGAGCAGTACTTC.

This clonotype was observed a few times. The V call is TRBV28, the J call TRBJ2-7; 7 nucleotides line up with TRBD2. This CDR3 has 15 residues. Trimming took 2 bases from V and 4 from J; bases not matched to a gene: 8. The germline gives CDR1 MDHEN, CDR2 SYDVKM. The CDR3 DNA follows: TGTGCCAGCAGTTTAATGGCTAGCGGAGATTACGAGCAGTACTTC. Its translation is CASSLMASGDYEQYF.

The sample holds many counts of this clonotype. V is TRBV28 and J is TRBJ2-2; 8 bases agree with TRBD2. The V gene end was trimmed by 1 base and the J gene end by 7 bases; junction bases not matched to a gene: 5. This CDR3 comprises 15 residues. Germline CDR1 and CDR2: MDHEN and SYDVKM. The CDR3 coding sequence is TGTGCCAGCAGTTTATCGGGAGGGCCTGTCGGGGAGCTGTTTTTT. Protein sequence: CASSLSGGPVGELFF.

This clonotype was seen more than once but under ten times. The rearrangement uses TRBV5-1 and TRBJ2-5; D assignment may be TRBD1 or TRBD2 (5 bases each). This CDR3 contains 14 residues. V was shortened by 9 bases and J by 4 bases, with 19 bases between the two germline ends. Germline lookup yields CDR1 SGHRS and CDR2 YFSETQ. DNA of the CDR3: TGCGCCACCTCACCTGGGACCAGCTTAGAGACCCAGTACTTC. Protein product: CATSPGTSLETQYF.

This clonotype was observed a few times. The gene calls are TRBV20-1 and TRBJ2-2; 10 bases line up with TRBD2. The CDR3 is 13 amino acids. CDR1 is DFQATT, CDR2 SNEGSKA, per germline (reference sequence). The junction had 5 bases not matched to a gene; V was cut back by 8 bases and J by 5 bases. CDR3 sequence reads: CSSLAGETGELFF. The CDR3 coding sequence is TGCAGTTCCCTAGCGGGGGAAACCGGGGAGCTGTTTTTT.

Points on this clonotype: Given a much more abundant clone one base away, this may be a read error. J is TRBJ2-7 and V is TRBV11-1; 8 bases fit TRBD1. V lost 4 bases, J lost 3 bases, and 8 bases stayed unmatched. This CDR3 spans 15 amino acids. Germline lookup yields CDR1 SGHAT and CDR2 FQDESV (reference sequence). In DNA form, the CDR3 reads TGTGCCAGCAGCTACGGACAGGGACTGTTCTACGAGCAGTACTTC. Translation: CASSYGQGLFYEQYF.

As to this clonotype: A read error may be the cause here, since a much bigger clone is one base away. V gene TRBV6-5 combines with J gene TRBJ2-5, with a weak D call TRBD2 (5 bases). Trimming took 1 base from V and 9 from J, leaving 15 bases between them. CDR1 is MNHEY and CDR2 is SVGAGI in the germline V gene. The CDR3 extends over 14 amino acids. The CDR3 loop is CASSYFFSVEAQYF. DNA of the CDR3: TGTGCCAGCAGTTACTTTTTTTCAGTGGAGGCCCAGTACTTC.

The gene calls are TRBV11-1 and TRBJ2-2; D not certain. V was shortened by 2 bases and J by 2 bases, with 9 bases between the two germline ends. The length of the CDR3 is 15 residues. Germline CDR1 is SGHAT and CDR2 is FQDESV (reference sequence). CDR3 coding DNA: TGTGCCAGCAGCTTACTAAGGGAAAACACCGGGGAGCTGTTTTTT. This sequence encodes CASSLLRENTGELFF. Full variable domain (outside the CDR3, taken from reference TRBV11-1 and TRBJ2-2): EAEVAQSPRYKITEKSQAVAFWCDPISGHATLYWYRQILGQGPELLVQFQDESVVDDSQLPKDRFSAERLKGVDSTLKIQPAELGDSAMYLCASSLLRENTGELFFGEGSRLTVL.

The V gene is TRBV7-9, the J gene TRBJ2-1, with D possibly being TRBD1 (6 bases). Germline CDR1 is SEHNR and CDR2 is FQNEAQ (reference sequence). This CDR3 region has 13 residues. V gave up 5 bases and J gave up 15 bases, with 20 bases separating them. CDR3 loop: CASSAGQSITPFF. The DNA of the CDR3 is TGTGCCAGCAGCGCCGGACAGAGTATAACACCGTTCTTC.

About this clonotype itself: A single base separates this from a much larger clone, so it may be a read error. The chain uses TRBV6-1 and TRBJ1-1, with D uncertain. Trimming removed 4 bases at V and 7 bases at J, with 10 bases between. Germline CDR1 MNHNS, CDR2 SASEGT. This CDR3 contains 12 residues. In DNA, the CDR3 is TGTGCCAGCAGTGCGACGAAGGGTGAAGCTTTCTTT. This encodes CASSATKGEAFF.

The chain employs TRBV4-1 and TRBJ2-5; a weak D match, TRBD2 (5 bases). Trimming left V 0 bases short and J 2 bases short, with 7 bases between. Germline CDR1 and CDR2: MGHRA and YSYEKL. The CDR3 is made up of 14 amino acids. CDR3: CASSQERGQETQYF. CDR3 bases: TGCGCCAGCAGCCAAGAGAGAGGGCAAGAGACCCAGTACTTC.

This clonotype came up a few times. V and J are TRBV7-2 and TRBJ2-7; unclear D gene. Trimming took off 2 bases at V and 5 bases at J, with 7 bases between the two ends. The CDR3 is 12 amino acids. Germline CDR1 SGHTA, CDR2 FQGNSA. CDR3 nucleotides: TGTGCCAGCAGCTTAAATGGGAACGAGCAGTACTTC. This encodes CASSLNGNEQYF.

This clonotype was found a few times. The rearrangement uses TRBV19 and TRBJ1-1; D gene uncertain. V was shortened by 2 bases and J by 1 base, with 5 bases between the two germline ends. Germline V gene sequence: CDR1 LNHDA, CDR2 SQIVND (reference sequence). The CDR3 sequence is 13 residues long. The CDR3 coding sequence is TGTGCCAGTAGTATAAAACCGAACACTGAAGCTTTCTTT. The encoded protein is CASSIKPNTEAFF.